The present entry profiles one T cell receptor (beta chain) with its context. Its cognate antigen has yet to be identified. Per-base qualities were not stored, and no clone one base away is much larger. These data belong to a study of cytomegalovirus exposure and HLA in healthy donors (dated by TCRdb to 2017 to 2019). Describing the broader study: An earlier analysis of about 530 of the donors reported approximately 300 Gb of sequence data and 100 million to 120 million unique TCR beta sequences obtained from around 190 million T cells. An early release that covered several hundred HLA-typed donors contained around 300 gigabases of sequencing data and 75 million to 100 million unique TCR sequences. Of the roughly 400 genotyped donors, approximately 83% fell in the genetic ancestry cluster associated with self-reported Caucasian donors. The aim of the study was to test whether cataloging public T cell receptors could identify signatures of past pathogen exposure. Using immunosequencing, the study profiled T cell repertoires from some 670 subjects and related those repertoires to cytomegalovirus serostatus. A separate validation cohort of about 110 different subjects was used in addition to the approximately 670-subject first cohort. The study combined high-throughput TCR immunosequencing, statistical association of individual TCRs with disease status, and machine learning to predict cytomegalovirus infection status. In a later analysis, previously published TCR beta repertoires from several hundred donors were re-analyzed and high-resolution HLA genotyping was added so that TCR occurrence patterns could be studied. Rather than using new phenotypic data, the later analysis identified candidate immune exposures from TCR beta sequences and from how often those sequences occurred across donors. An earlier analysis of approximately 500 of the donors applied high-throughput TCR beta sequencing to assess whether each TCR beta V gene segment acted as functional or pseudogenic. Donor age, sex, ethnicity and CMV serostatus were collected together with the repertoire data. A later genetic analysis took genome-wide SNP genotypes for about 65% of the roughly 670 donors and used that subset as a discovery cohort. Every discovery cohort repertoire had been produced on one sequencing platform. Class I and class II HLA loci were covered by the typing at four-digit resolution. Typing coverage differed by locus: A, B, C, DRB1 and DQB1 were typed in roughly 620-630 donors, DQA1 in about 550, DPA1 in 600 to 610, and DPB1 in around 490. Roughly five DR-DQ haplotypes were handled as single units for association and clustering because linkage in the cohort was strong. Across 398 genotyped donors of the cohort, an average of about 240,000 unique TCR beta nucleotide sequences per donor were sequenced, and roughly 20% of those sequences were non-productive. The research as a whole found: Presence/absence analyses assumed roughly uniform sequencing depth across donors, an assumption that may not hold. In vitro tests confirmed that a few of the cytomegalovirus-associated TCR beta chains recognize cytomegalovirus antigens. Broadly in line with IMGT annotations, most TCR beta V segments showed up in productive rearrangements about 90% or about 30% of the time in an earlier analysis of several hundred of the donors. A further reported finding was that TCR beta sequences accurately predicted the HLA-A and HLA-B alleles for most subjects in the first cohort. Because HLA typing was unavailable for some donors at each locus, only the typed subset was used in association tests. Several of the top co-occurrence clusters appeared to be linked to parvovirus B19, influenza, CMV and Epstein-Barr virus, according to a later analysis. According to a later analysis, TCR association rates differed among HLA loci, with DRB1 alleles showing the most associated TCRs and HLA-C alleles showing the fewest. The earlier analysis of 587 of the donors excluded seventeen rarely observed V segments, including chromosome 9 orphons, because counts were too low. Strong co-occurrence of HLA alleles, especially DR and DQ, made assigning TCR associations to individual alleles difficult. The cohort was sequenced for TCR beta chains only, and without alpha or paired-chain data the features that could be detected were limited. The classifier was reported to diagnose cytomegalovirus status with high specificity and sensitivity in both the original cohort and the validation cohort. Immune exposure information for the cohort was limited to CMV serostatus. Because the 87-base-pair reads could not distinguish some IMGT-functional V segments, including TRBV6-2 and TRBV6-3, those segments were excluded. A later genetic analysis reported fewer N-insertions in productive TCRs among donors in an Asian-associated ancestry cluster than the roughly 700-donor mean. Correlated functional status among segregating V segments might reflect linkage disequilibrium, but an unknown experimental factor could not be ruled out. In the study, some 180 TCR beta chains were listed as associated with cytomegalovirus. The authors suggested that the approach could potentially be generalized to other disease states and immunological phenotypes. A later analysis associated 16,951 TCR beta sequences with specific HLA alleles at a false discovery rate of 0.05. In a later analysis, HLA-associated TCR beta chains showed more clonal expansion and lower generation probabilities than non-associated chains that were equally common. A later genetic analysis associated a missense DCLRE1C variant with V-gene and J-gene trimming of TCR beta chains, and an independent cohort replicated the association. Most TCR sequences were seen in very few donors, while some public TCRs were found in many individuals. A later analysis found that most CMV-associated TCR beta chains appeared HLA-restricted, with HLA associations seemingly driven largely by CMV exposure. A cluster of highly shared sequence variants was judged likely to represent a technical artifact of the sequencing pipeline.

The cohort comprised 550 to 700 healthy bone marrow donors. At the time of sampling, every cohort member was nominally healthy, though immune exposures that went unrecorded were likely present. The donor tested CMV seronegative, placing the donor among the 350 to 400 seronegative members of the cohort. Every donor gave a peripheral blood sample, and the peripheral blood mononuclear cells from that sample were used for TCR beta sequencing. Genomic DNA extraction from the blood cell samples was performed with the Qiagen DNeasy Blood Extraction Kit. Receptor amplification or capture employed the immunoSEQ multiplex PCR assay. For the multiplex PCR, a mixture combining 60 forward primers for TCR Vbeta segments and 13 reverse primers for TCR Jbeta segments was used. The CDR3 region of rearranged TCR beta genes was amplified from genomic DNA with a multiplex PCR assay. The amplified TCR beta libraries were sequenced on the Illumina HiSeq System as 87-base-pair reads. In the original analysis: A later analysis tallied roughly 80 million unique TCR beta chains across the 666 repertoires, and approximately 11 million of those chains were shared by two or more donors. Raw reads were error-corrected and collapsed into unique sequences by a nearest-neighbor algorithm in which closely related sequences were merged to remove PCR and sequencing errors. To assign V, D and J gene segments, CDR3 sequences were aligned to IMGT reference sequences. For a sequence to be retained, a match of at least six nucleotides to both a V gene segment and a J gene segment was required. Rearrangements were called productive when the CDR3 lacked stop codons and stayed in frame with V and J; all others were non-productive. CDR3 was defined by IMGT convention, running from the second conserved V-encoded cysteine to the conserved J-encoded phenylalanine. The earlier analysis of about 560 of the donors excluded any sequence lacking an unambiguous match to a single V gene segment. In an earlier analysis of approximately 500 of the donors, a V segment was called functional when productive rearrangements were above 56.7%, and segregating when the standard deviation between donors exceeded 5%. To diagnose cytomegalovirus status from the catalog of TCR beta chain sequences, a statistical classification framework was built. In a later analysis, TCR nucleotide sequences were compared against IMGT/GENE-DB human TR gene sequences so that V and J genes could be assigned. In a later analysis, CDR3 sequences and most-parsimonious VDJ recombination scenarios were assigned using the TCRdist pipeline. A later analysis defined each TCR beta chain by its CDR3 amino acid sequence plus V-gene family, and excluded reads lacking a unique V-gene family. A later analysis removed 592 highly shared, low-generation-probability nucleotide sequences to deal with suspected cross-contamination and a sequencing artifact. In a later analysis, a clonal expansion index was calculated for each public chain from normalized within-repertoire ranks of inferred template counts. Generation probabilities in a later analysis came from a VDJ recombination model fitted to out-of-frame rearrangements, and those results were checked against IGoR. A later analysis scored TCR-TCR, TCR-HLA and TCR-CMV co-occurrence with hypergeometric tests, applying a repertoire-size bias correction to TCR pairs. To estimate false discovery rates, a later analysis permuted the HLA or CMV assignments 20 times. A later analysis grouped co-occurring TCRs with DBSCAN, adding TCRdist sequence similarity when clustering within HLA-allele-positive subsets. Repertoires with fewer than 30,000 or more than 120,000 public chains were left out of co-occurrence clustering, as were about five repertoires with anomalous nucleotide sharing. Here the immuneACCESS table is served through TCRdb, limited to in-frame sequences with V and J called. Missing clones are a known gap in these copies; in checked studies unresolved V genes cover under half, and the rest lacks a known reason. V, J and clone size reflect that table, while D and trimming were determined from the DNA. For this sample there are about 77,000 clones; about 80% appear just once. 3.4% of the sample is taken by the ten largest.

CDR1 and CDR2, per the germline V gene, are SNHLY and FYNNEI. V is cut back by 6 bases and J by 10 bases, with 12 bases in the junction unmatched. Spanning cysteine to phenylalanine, the CDR3 consists of 15 amino acids. Of all the DNA, just the CDR3 is kept, 45 bases in frame from base 1. The V gene is TRBV2 and the J gene is TRBJ1-4, and TRBD1 aligns with 9 junction nucleotides. The clonotype was recovered from a man aged 40-55 years in good health and CMV-seronegative. Source material: PBMCs. The sequence in DNA is TGTGCCAGCAGAGTGGACAGGGGAGGTCGGAGAAAACTGTTTTTT. Translation gives CASRVDRGGRRKLFF.